This paragraph reports one TCR beta chain. Measured with immunoSEQ multiplex PCR; TCRdb has only the in-frame clones, and not every one. In the table there are about 6,200 clones, roughly 79% of which are singletons. The data derive from a study of immune evolution from preneoplasia to lung adenocarcinoma. Sequenced input: FFPE adjacent normal lung tissue. The receptor comes from a donor aged 70 or older with lung adenocarcinoma.

In nucleotides, the CDR3 is TGTGCCAGCACCAGAGGGGCTGAAGCTTTCTTT. This codes for CASTRGAEAFF. This sequence joins TRBV28 and TRBJ1-1, with D perhaps matching TRBD1 (5 bases). The germline V gene has CDR1 MDHEN and CDR2 SYDVKM. Trimming pared 7 bases from V and 6 bases from J, leaving 9 bases between. This CDR3 contains 11 residues.